These 31 T cell receptor beta chains originate from one sample sequenced in a study of blood T cells in healthy people across ages. For the second PCR, which ran for 7 to 11 cycles, a sample-barcoded 5' primer and a J-beta primer mix were used. One entry per CDR3 protein, called by TCRdb with MiXCR from the 5' RACE reads. The table records roughly 1 million distinct CDR3 sequences, under 30% of them present only once. This same sample was also part of a study on T cells of mothers and their children.

Sequencing was performed on blood. These receptors were taken from a girl aged 2 to 10 in good health.

The gene calls are TRBV6-6 and TRBJ1-4, with a possible D match to TRBD1 (5 bases). Germline CDR1 is MNHNY and CDR2 is SVGAGI (reference sequence). Trimming left V 6 bases short and J 3 bases short, with 11 bases between. The CDR3 contains 14 residues. In nucleotides, the CDR3 is TGTGCCAGCAGCGGCGTCAGGGCTAATGAAAAACTGTTTTTT. It codes for CASSGVRANEKLFF.

CDR3 sequence reads: CASNLADTPLRTDTQYF. CDR3 nucleotide sequence: TGTGCCAGCAACCTAGCGGACACCCCACTTCGCACAGATACGCAGTATTTT. This chain connects TRBV7-9 to TRBJ2-3, with 7 bases matching TRBD2. In germline, CDR1 is SEHNR, CDR2 FQNEAQ (reference sequence). The CDR3 extends over 17 amino acids. The trim removed 7 bases at V and 1 base at J, leaving 14 bases unmatched.

This rearrangement joins TRBV24-1 to TRBJ2-3; D gene uncertain. The length of the CDR3 is 14 residues. The germline gives CDR1 KGHDR, CDR2 SFDVKD. Trimming took 2 bases from V and 4 from J, leaving 9 bases between them. CDR3 amino acids: CATSDYDTADTQYF. In DNA, the CDR3 is TGTGCCACCAGTGATTACGATACAGCAGATACGCAGTATTTT.

This clonotype was found a few times. The genes are TRBV20-1 and TRBJ2-2; 8 bases agree with TRBD1. This CDR3 is built from 15 residues. Germline assignment: CDR1 DFQATT and CDR2 SNEGSKA (reference sequence). The junction had 10 bases not matched to a gene; V was cut back by 5 bases and J by 5 bases. The DNA for the CDR3 is TGCAGTGCTGTCACAGGGGGTCCGGGGACCGGGGAGCTGTTTTTT. This gives the protein CSAVTGGPGTGELFF.

The V and J genes are TRBV6-1 and TRBJ1-1; the match to TRBD1 covers 7 bases. CDR1 and CDR2 (germline): MNHNS, SASEGT. CDR3 size: 13 residues. The J segment lost 4 bases and the V segment lost 8 bases, leaving 7 bases of the junction unmatched. The CDR3 loop is CASEPGGITEAFF. CDR3 in DNA: TGTGCCAGCGAACCAGGGGGAATCACTGAAGCTTTCTTT.

As concerns this clonotype: A read error may be the cause here, since a much bigger clone is one base away. The J gene is TRBJ1-1, the V gene TRBV6-5, with TRBD1 as a possible D gene (5 bases). The V gene lost 6 bases and the J gene lost 1 base, with 9 bases spanning the gap. The CDR3 covers 13 residues. From germline, CDR1 is MNHEY and CDR2 SVGAGI. CDR3 nucleotide sequence: TGTGCCAGCAGGGTCACAGGGAACACTGAAGCTTTCTTT. The encoded protein is CASRVTGNTEAFF.

The chain is built from TRBV7-2 and TRBJ2-5; 8 positions match TRBD2. The CDR3 extends over 16 amino acids. V was clipped by 0 bases and J by 4 bases; unmatched bases: 7. The germline V gene has CDR1 SGHTA and CDR2 FQGNSA. The CDR3 reads CASSLAGLGAGETQYF. The CDR3 nucleotides read TGTGCCAGCAGCTTAGCGGGACTAGGGGCGGGAGAGACCCAGTACTTC.

The chain carries TRBV15 and TRBJ2-2, with D perhaps being TRBD1 or TRBD2 (5 bases each). V was pared by 1 base and J by 2 bases, with 8 bases between. The germline V gene has CDR1 LNHNV and CDR2 YYDKDF (reference sequence). The CDR3 has 15 residues. The CDR3 sequence: CATSRGGENTGELFF. The CDR3 DNA reads TGTGCCACCAGCAGAGGAGGGGAAAACACCGGGGAGCTGTTTTTT.

The chain recombines TRBV20-1 with TRBJ1-2; D gene uncertain. Germline V lookup: CDR1 DFQATT, CDR2 SNEGSKA (reference sequence). The CDR3 sequence is 14 residues long. V lost 1 base, J lost 4 bases, and 13 bases lay in between. CDR3 nucleotide sequence: TGCAGTGCTAGAGCGCCGAGCAATATCTATGGCTACACCTTC. Amino acid sequence: CSARAPSNIYGYTF.

The rearrangement joins TRBV29-1 to TRBJ2-1; 7 bases line up with TRBD2. The V gene end was trimmed by 8 bases and the J gene end by 5 bases; junction bases not matched to a gene: 9. CDR1 is SQVTM, CDR2 ANQGSEA, per germline. This CDR3 spans 13 amino acids. CDR3 nucleotides: TGCAGCCTCGGGAGGACTGAGAACAATGAGCAGTTCTTC. It is translated as CSLGRTENNEQFF.

The genes are TRBV2 and TRBJ2-7, with D perhaps matching TRBD1 (5 bases). The CDR3 length is 11 residues. Germline V gene data show CDR1 as SNHLY and CDR2 as FYNNEI. V lost 7 bases and J lost 9, with 13 bases in between. DNA of the CDR3: TGTGCCAGCACTGTTACGCAGGGGCAGTACTTC. Amino acid sequence: CASTVTQGQYF.

This clonotype was observed a handful of times. The rearrangement uses TRBV5-1 and TRBJ1-1, with D possibly TRBD1 on 5 matching bases. Trimming cost V 4 bases and J 5 bases, with 18 bases left between them. This CDR3 is 15 amino acids long. Germline CDR1 reads SGHRS; CDR2 reads YFSETQ. The CDR3 spells CASSITDRKNTEAFF. The CDR3 DNA is TGCGCCAGCAGCATAACCGACAGAAAGAATACTGAAGCTTTCTTT.

As to this clonotype: The junction does not match germline at one end; this may be a read error. The chain has TRBV27 and TRBJ1-4, with TRBD1 matching 8 bases. Germline lookup yields CDR1 MNHEY and CDR2 SMNVEV (reference sequence). This CDR3 has 14 amino acids. CDR3 protein: CASSLETGDEKLFF. In DNA, the CDR3 is TGCGCCAGCAGCTTGGAGACAGGGGATGAAAAACTGTTTTTT.

This chain links TRBV4-2 with TRBJ1-1; D not certain. This CDR3 region has 16 residues. Per germline, CDR1 LGHNA and CDR2 YNFKEQ. V was shortened by 0 bases and J by 0 bases, with 11 bases between the two germline ends. CDR3 DNA: TGTGCCAGCAGCCAAGAACGGCAGCCAATGAACACTGAAGCTTTCTTT. This encodes CASSQERQPMNTEAFF.

The chain employs TRBV4-2 and TRBJ1-1; no clear D. Germline V gene data show CDR1 as LGHNA and CDR2 as YNFKEQ. V was shortened by 0 bases and J by 7 bases, with 9 bases between the two germline ends. The CDR3 runs 13 residues. This CDR3 is CASSQDSFNEAFF. The CDR3, as DNA: TGTGCCAGCAGCCAAGATTCGTTCAATGAAGCTTTCTTT.

CDR3 coding DNA: TGTGCCAGCAGCGGATGGTACAATGAGCAGTTCTTC. Protein: CASSGWYNEQFF. V gene TRBV7-2 combines with J gene TRBJ2-1, with D hard to call. V was cut by 5 bases and J by 4 bases, with 6 bases left in between. The CDR3 contains 12 residues. The germline V gene encodes CDR1 SGHTA and CDR2 FQGNSA.

This clonotype was counted a few times. The V call is TRBV6-5, the J call TRBJ2-7; D might be TRBD1 or TRBD2, each matching 6 bases. CDR1 is MNHEY and CDR2 is SVGAGI in the germline V gene. V lost 7 bases and J 6 bases, leaving 13 bases between the germline ends. There are 12 residues in the CDR3. CDR3 loop: CASTGDSLEQYF. In nucleotides, the CDR3 is TGTGCCAGCACAGGGGACTCCCTCGAGCAGTACTTC.

The rearrangement uses TRBV14 and TRBJ2-5; possible D gene TRBD2, 6 bases. Trimming shortened V by 6 bases and J by 3 bases, and 14 bases separated the two germline ends. Looked up from germline, CDR1 is SGHDN and CDR2 is FVKESK. The CDR3 consists of 14 residues. The CDR3 DNA sequence: TGTGCCAGCAGGGGTCTAGCGTGGGAAGAGACCCAGTACTTC. This translates into CASRGLAWEETQYF. The whole variable domain, filled in from reference TRBV14 and TRBJ2-5, reads EAGVTQFPSHSVIEKGQTVTLRCDPISGHDNLYWYRRVMGKEIKFLLHFVKESKQDESGMPNNRFLAERTGGTYSTLKVQPAELEDSGVYFCASRGLAWEETQYFGPGTRLLVL.

The chain combines TRBV5-1 with TRBJ2-5; tentative D call: TRBD1 (5 bases). The CDR3 extends over 13 amino acids. The V end was cut by 4 bases, the J end by 5 bases, with 12 bases between. CDR1 SGHRS and CDR2 YFSETQ come from the germline V gene. The CDR3 reads CASSAQVRETQYF. Written as DNA, the CDR3 is TGCGCCAGCAGCGCACAGGTCAGGGAGACCCAGTACTTC.

This clonotype was seen a handful of times. This rearrangement joins TRBV4-3 to TRBJ1-2; D not certain. CDR3 length equals 14 residues. Germline V gene data show CDR1 as LGHNA and CDR2 as YSLEER. The V end was cut by 0 bases, the J end by 5 bases, with 10 bases between. The CDR3 loop reads CASSQDQRGYGYTF. The DNA of the CDR3 is TGCGCCAGCAGCCAAGATCAGCGAGGGTATGGCTACACCTTC.

This clonotype was counted a single time. The chain has TRBV15 and TRBJ2-7, with a tentative D call TRBD2 (6 bases). The germline V gene encodes CDR1 LNHNV and CDR2 YYDKDF (reference sequence). Between the trimmed V and J ends, which lost 3 bases and 4 bases, there was a span of 22 bases. This CDR3 has 17 amino acids. CDR3 DNA: TGTGCCACCAGCAGTCGACCCCCGGGACTCTTGAGGTACGAGCAGTACTTC. As protein: CATSSRPPGLLRYEQYF.

This clonotype was counted between two and nine times. V and J are TRBV25-1 and TRBJ2-1; possibly TRBD2 for D (5 bases). The CDR3 length is 16 residues. With 2 bases removed from V and 10 bases from J, the gap between germline ends came to 21 bases. Germline CDR1 reads MGHDK; CDR2 reads SYGVNS. CDR3 loop: CASSEVDPEIGGEQFF. CDR3 DNA: TGTGCCAGCAGTGAAGTAGATCCGGAGATTGGAGGAGAGCAGTTCTTC. Full variable domain (outside the CDR3, taken from reference TRBV25-1 and TRBJ2-1): EADIYQTPRYLVIGTGKKITLECSQTMGHDKMYWYQQDPGMELHLIHYSYGVNSTEKGDLSSESTVSRIRTEHFPLTLESARPSHTSQYLCASSEVDPEIGGEQFFGPGTRLTVL.

The gene calls are TRBV20-1 and TRBJ2-5, with 9 positions matching TRBD2. J gave up 4 bases and V 3 bases, and 9 bases lay outside the gene matches. Germline values: CDR1 DFQATT, CDR2 SNEGSKA (reference sequence). The length of the CDR3 is 15 residues. This chain's CDR3 is CSASLPAGGPETQYF. CDR3 coding DNA: TGCAGTGCTAGTTTGCCAGCGGGGGGCCCAGAGACCCAGTACTTC.

A few counts support this clonotype. V is TRBV12-3 or TRBV12-4 and J is TRBJ2-1; 7 nucleotides align to TRBD2. V was clipped by 3 bases and J by 7 bases; unmatched bases: 9. The CDR3 is made up of 15 amino acids. The CDR3 DNA reads as TGTGCCAGCAGTTTCCGTCTAGCGGCATCAAATGAGCAGTTCTTC. It encodes CASSFRLAASNEQFF.

The chain recombines TRBV4-3 with TRBJ2-5; D unclear. TRBJ2-7 matches the DNA end more closely, so the J call is doubtful. The CDR3 has 15 residues. Germline CDR1 reads LGHNA; CDR2 reads YSLEER. CDR3 sequence (DNA): TGCGCCAGCAGCCAAGAGGTCACAAACCCCTACGAGCAGTACTTC. It codes for CASSQEVTNPYEQYF.

This clonotype was seen only a few times. This chain joins TRBV24-1 and TRBJ1-2; D is unresolved. This CDR3 is 14 amino acids long. V lost 6 bases and J 1 base, leaving 11 bases between the germline ends. CDR1 is KGHDR and CDR2 is SFDVKD in the germline V gene. The CDR3 nucleotides read TGTGCCACCAGTAATCCCAAGAATAACTATGGCTACACCTTC. Translation: CATSNPKNNYGYTF.

In this sample, this clonotype turned up a few times. The chain uses TRBV29-1 and TRBJ2-5; possibly TRBD1 or TRBD2 for D (6 bases each). The DNA end is a closer match to TRBJ2-1, so the J assignment may be wrong. The germline CDR1 and CDR2 sequences are SQVTM and ANQGSEA. There are 15 residues in the CDR3. This CDR3 is CSVEGGGGTYNEQFF. CDR3 in DNA: TGCAGCGTTGAAGGAGGGGGAGGAACCTACAATGAGCAGTTCTTC.

This chain links TRBV3-1 with TRBJ1-1, with 8 bases lining up with TRBD1. Trimming at V came to 1 base and at J to 2 bases, leaving 9 bases not matched to a gene. The germline V gene encodes CDR1 LGHDT and CDR2 YNNKEL (reference sequence). The CDR3 is 17 amino acids. The CDR3 DNA sequence: TGTGCCAGCAGCCAAGCCTTGGGACAGGCGGCAAACACTGAAGCTTTCTTT. Protein: CASSQALGQAANTEAFF.

The genes are TRBV20-1 and TRBJ2-5, with TRBD2 matching over 10 bases. The DNA matches TRBJ2-1 better at its end, which makes the J call doubtful. Germline CDR1 DFQATT, CDR2 SNEGSKA (reference sequence). There are 15 residues in the CDR3. The CDR3 region has the DNA TGCAGTGCTAGGCGCGAACTAGCGGGATACAATGAGCAGTTCTTC. This translates into CSARRELAGYNEQFF.

This clonotype has just a few counts. J is TRBJ2-2 and V is TRBV20-1; D gene unclear. Trimming removed 6 bases at V and 1 base at J, with 9 bases between. Germline assignment: CDR1 DFQATT and CDR2 SNEGSKA (reference sequence). This CDR3 spans 13 amino acids. The CDR3 sequence is CSAPDVNTGELFF. The CDR3 DNA follows: TGCAGTGCCCCGGACGTGAACACCGGGGAGCTGTTTTTT.

This clonotype was found a few times. This sequence joins TRBV2 and TRBJ1-2; no reliable D call. Deletions cut 9 bases from V and 5 bases from J, with 13 bases between. There are 12 residues in the CDR3. CDR1 is SNHLY and CDR2 is FYNNEI in the germline V gene. The CDR3 DNA reads TGTGCCAGGTTAAGCCCTTCTTATGGCTACACCTTC. This gives the protein CARLSPSYGYTF.